This T cell receptor (beta chain) was captured in a study of T cells in pancreatic ductal adenocarcinoma. CDR3 length: 15 residues. Trimming stripped 3 bases from V and 2 bases from J, with 14 bases between. Germline-derived CDR1 and CDR2 are MNHEY and SMNVEV (reference sequence). Study-wide points: Blood had more productive templates and roughly 8-fold more unique clonotypes than tumor. The resected pancreatic cancer cohort was biased toward the minority with early-stage disease. Mean clonality was around 0.11 in tumors and roughly 0.067 in blood, not significantly different. Tumor-versus-blood clonality comparisons may be biased toward lower tumor diversity.

Selected pancreatic ductal adenocarcinoma patients had undergone surgery without neoadjuvant therapy. The assay was immunoSEQ multiplex PCR, and TCRdb's table has in-frame clones only and misses some. The sample includes 100,000 or so clones, over 90% seen only once; the top ten take about 3%. A remark on this clone: Its antigen remains unidentified.

This chain joins TRBV27 and TRBJ2-7; no clear D. The receptor's source is a human donor with pancreatic ductal adenocarcinoma. Sequencing input: PBMCs. CDR3 region: CASSLRHPEPYEQYF. The CDR3 region has the DNA TGTGCCAGCAGTTTGAGGCACCCCGAGCCCTACGAGCAGTACTTC.